One T cell receptor beta chain is described in this entry. The antigen remains undetermined. Documented time point: week 23, last vaccination. Vaccinated patients received 300 ug of mutant IDH1 20-mer peptide per dose, with topical imiquimod. Each astrocytoma in the donors was new, WHO grade 3 or 4, IDH1-mutant and ATRX-lost. This sample is part of a study of a mutant IDH1 vaccine in newly diagnosed glioma. Study background: Once 4-6 weeks had passed after radiotherapy alone, vaccination started, or it started with temozolomide cycles. Treated patients were roughly 60% male, roughly 40% female, mean age 40.4 years. Most patients had radiochemotherapy with temozolomide before enrollment; others had one alone.

Produced via immunoSEQ multiplex PCR; TCRdb's table is partial and in-frame only. The sample lists tens of thousands of clones; approximately 85% were seen once. Germline V gene lookup returns CDR1 SQVTM and CDR2 ANQGSEA. The CDR3 extends over 11 amino acids. The source of this sequence is a woman between 50 and 59 years old with glioma. This rearrangement joins TRBV29-1 to TRBJ1-1; D remains ambiguous. This sample comprised PBMCs, obtained from a glioma patient whose treatment included an IDH1 peptide vaccine. CDR3 sequence (DNA): TGCACCGGGAAGACTAACACTGAAGCTTTCTTT. Translation gives CTGKTNTEAFF.